This entry features one TCR beta chain sequence. Antigen: not known. Generated by immunoSEQ multiplex PCR, the TCRdb table keeps only in-frame clones and is missing some. The sample records over 2,000,000 clones, about 93% being singletons. The data were taken from a study of shared clonotypes between healthy human individuals. The CDR3 has 17 residues. After removal of 4 bases from V and 5 bases from J, the junction contained 13 bases not matched to a gene. Per germline, CDR1 SEHNR and CDR2 FQNEAQ (reference sequence). Study-wide findings and caveats: Compared with clonotypes that all four donors shared, non-shared clonotypes had lower generation probabilities.

Selected positively for CCR7 and CD45RO-negative, naive CD8 cells excluded terminally differentiated effector memory CD45RA+ cells. The chain carries TRBV7-9 and TRBJ1-4; 7 nucleotides match TRBD1. Sequenced material: naive CD8+ T cells from PBMCs. The clonotype was recovered from a man aged 18 to 29 in good health. Some clones in this sample may be carry-over from other donors' samples. The CDR3 sequence: CASSSDRELGMNEKLFF. In nucleotides, the CDR3 is TGTGCCAGCAGCTCAGACAGGGAGTTAGGAATGAATGAAAAACTGTTTTTT.